This TCR beta chain was captured by sequencing in a study of long-term antiretroviral therapy in people with HIV. Study findings and constraints: CDR3 lengths in HIV samples spanned a narrower range than controls. Repertoire dominance by clones expanded before ART was seen at all time points. Subsequent to ART, diversity was augmented yet persisted below that of transplant donor controls.

This clone appeared a single time. Its antigen is still unknown. Survey level was the resolution at which the v3.0 immunoSEQ assay ran. Sequencing efforts were directed toward roughly 40,000-55,000 T-cell genomes per sample. Only in-frame clones appear in the TCRdb table, and some are missing; sequencing was by immunoSEQ multiplex PCR. This table has about 21,000 clones, more than 65% appearing once. V lost 5 bases to trimming and J lost 3 bases, with 13 bases between them. The germline CDR1 and CDR2 sequences are LNHDA and SQIVND (reference sequence). This CDR3 is 14 amino acids long. The chain combines TRBV19 with TRBJ1-1; TRBD1 is a possible D gene (6 bases). The TCR originated in a man aged 50-59 years with HIV. Sequences were derived from unsorted PBMCs, sampled at the start of antiretroviral therapy. DNA of the CDR3: TGTGCCAGTAGTGCACAGGGCGGATACACTGAAGCTTTCTTT. Translated, it gives CASSAQGGYTEAFF.